Listed below are T cell receptor beta chains from one sample, sequenced in a study of shared clonotypes between healthy human individuals. Sequencing was performed with immunoSEQ multiplex PCR; in TCRdb, only in-frame clones are kept and a portion is missing. This sample has some 500,000 clones, with approximately 94% found just once. Material: naive CD4+ T cells sorted from blood. The receptors shown here come from a woman aged 25 to 39 in good health. CDR3s include the opening cysteine and the closing phenylalanine or tryptophan. The order of the fields is CDR3 DNA, CDR3 protein, clone size, D gene, V gene, CDR3 length, J gene. D genes are given only for firm matches. Size tells how often a clone was seen (once, few, many) or the class of an expanded clone, and some rows leave it out.

TGTGCCAGCAGCTTGGAACCGGGACTAGAGGACGAGCAGTACTTC	CASSLEPGLEDEQYF	NA	TRBD2	TRBV5-6	15	TRBJ2-7
TGTGCCAGCAGTTCAGGGTACAATGAGCAGTTCTTC	CASSSGYNEQFF	NA	NA	TRBV5-4	12	TRBJ2-1
TGTGCCAGCATCGACTCATCCAAAAGGCCCTACGAGCAGTACTTC	CASIDSSKRPYEQYF	NA	NA	TRBV28	15	TRBJ2-7
TGTGCCAGCAGTTACTCGGGCAGGATGAACACCGGGGAGCTGTTTTTT	CASSYSGRMNTGELFF	NA	NA	TRBV6-5	16	TRBJ2-2
TGTGCCAGCAGTTCCCATGCCTTGGGGGTCACTGAAGCTTTCTTT	CASSSHALGVTEAFF	NA	NA	TRBV27	15	TRBJ1-1
TGCGCCAGCAGCTTGGTCGGGACAGGAAACAATGAGCAGTTCTTC	CASSLVGTGNNEQFF	NA	TRBD1	TRBV5-1	15	TRBJ2-1
TGTGCCAGCAGCTACCGAGCGGGGGATGACGAGCAGTACTTC	CASSYRAGDDEQYF	NA	TRBD2	TRBV9	14	TRBJ2-7
TGTGCCAGTAGTATGGAAACGGCATATCAGCCCCAGCATTTT	CASSMETAYQPQHF	NA	NA	TRBV19	14	TRBJ1-5
TGTGCCAGCAGCGACCCTAGCGGGAGGGTTTACTACGAGCAGTACTTC	CASSDPSGRVYYEQYF	NA	TRBD2	TRBV11-2	16	TRBJ2-7
TGTGCCAGCAGTGACGCCACTAGCGGGAGACTCAATGAGCGGTTCTTC	CASSDATSGRLNERFF	NA	TRBD2	TRBV25-1	16	TRBJ2-1
TGTGCCAGCAGCCGGGACAGGAAGACCTACGAGCAGTACTTC	CASSRDRKTYEQYF	NA	TRBD1	TRBV6-5	14	TRBJ2-7
TGTGCCAGCAGCCAATCTGGGAAAGGAGGCTACACCTTC	CASSQSGKGGYTF	NA	NA	TRBV16	13	TRBJ1-2
TGCAGCGTTGGGGGACGCGCTAATGAAAAACTGTTTTTT	CSVGGRANEKLFF	NA	NA	TRBV29-1	13	TRBJ1-4
TGTGCCAGCCCCGGGACTAGCGTCAGTGAGCAGTTCTTC	CASPGTSVSEQFF	NA	TRBD2	TRBV2	13	TRBJ2-1
TGTGCCAGCAGCCTCAGAGGACAGCTTAATCAGCCCCAGCATTTT	CASSLRGQLNQPQHF	once	NA	TRBV28	15	TRBJ1-5
TGTGCCAGCAGCCTCCGACAGTCAACAAACACCATATATTTT	CASSLRQSTNTIYF	NA	NA	TRBV14	14	TRBJ1-3